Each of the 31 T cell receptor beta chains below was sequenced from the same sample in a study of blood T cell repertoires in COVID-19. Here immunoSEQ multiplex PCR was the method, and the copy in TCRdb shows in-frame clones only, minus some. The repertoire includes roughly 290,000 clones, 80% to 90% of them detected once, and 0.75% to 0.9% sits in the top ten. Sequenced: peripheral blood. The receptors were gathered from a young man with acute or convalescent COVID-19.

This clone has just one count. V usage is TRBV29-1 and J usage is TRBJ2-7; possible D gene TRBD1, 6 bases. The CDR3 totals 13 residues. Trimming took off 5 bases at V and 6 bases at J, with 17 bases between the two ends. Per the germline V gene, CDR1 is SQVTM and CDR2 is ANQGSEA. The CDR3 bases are TGCAGCGTTTGGCGGACAGACTTTCCCGAGCAGTACTTC. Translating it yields CSVWRTDFPEQYF.

The CDR3 sequence: CASSLRSGNTIYF. CDR3 DNA: TGTGCCAGCAGCCTGCGCTCTGGAAACACCATATATTTT. This chain connects TRBV3-1 (or the pseudogene TRBV3-2) to TRBJ1-3; D gene ambiguous. This CDR3 spans 13 amino acids. Germline V gene data show CDR1 as LGHDT and CDR2 as YNNKEL (reference sequence). V was pared by 4 bases and J by 0 bases, with 4 bases between.

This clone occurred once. The CDR3 coding sequence is TGTGCCAGCAGCCCGGACAACAATCAGCCCCAGCATTTT. It translates to CASSPDNNQPQHF. The chain links TRBV5-4 to TRBJ1-5; possible D gene TRBD1, 5 bases. CDR3 size: 13 residues. Trimming took off 4 bases at V and 3 bases at J, with 8 bases between the two ends. Germline V lookup: CDR1 SGHNT, CDR2 YYREEE (reference sequence).

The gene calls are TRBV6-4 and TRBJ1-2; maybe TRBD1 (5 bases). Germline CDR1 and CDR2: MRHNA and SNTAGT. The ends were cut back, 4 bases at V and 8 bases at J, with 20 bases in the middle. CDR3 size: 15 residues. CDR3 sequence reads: CASSAGGTSELGYTF. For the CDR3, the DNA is TGTGCCAGCAGTGCTGGGGGAACTAGCGAGCTCGGCTACACCTTC.

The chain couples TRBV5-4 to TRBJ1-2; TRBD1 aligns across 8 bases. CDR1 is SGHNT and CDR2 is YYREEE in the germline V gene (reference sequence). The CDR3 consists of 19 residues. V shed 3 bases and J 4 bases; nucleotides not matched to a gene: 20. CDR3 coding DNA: TGTGCCAGCAGCTCCTTGACCCAATGGACAGGGAGAATGAGCTATGGCTACACCTTC. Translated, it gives CASSSLTQWTGRMSYGYTF.

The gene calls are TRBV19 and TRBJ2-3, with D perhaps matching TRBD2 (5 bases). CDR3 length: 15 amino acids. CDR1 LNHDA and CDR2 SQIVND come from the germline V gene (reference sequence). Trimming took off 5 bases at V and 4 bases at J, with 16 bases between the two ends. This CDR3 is CASSVTSALADTQYF. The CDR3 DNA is TGTGCCAGTAGTGTTACTAGTGCGCTCGCAGATACGCAGTATTTT.

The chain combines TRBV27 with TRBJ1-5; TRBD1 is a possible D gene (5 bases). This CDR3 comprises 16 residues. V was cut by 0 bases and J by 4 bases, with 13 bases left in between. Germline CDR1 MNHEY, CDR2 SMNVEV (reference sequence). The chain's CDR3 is CASSLSGLARNQPQHF. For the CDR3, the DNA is TGTGCCAGCAGTTTATCGGGACTCGCCAGAAATCAGCCCCAGCATTTT.

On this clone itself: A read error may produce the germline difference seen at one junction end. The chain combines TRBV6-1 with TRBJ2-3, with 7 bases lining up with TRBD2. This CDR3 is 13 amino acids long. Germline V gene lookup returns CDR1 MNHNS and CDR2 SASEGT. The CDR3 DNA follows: TGTGCCAGCAGTGAAAGCATAATGTTGACTAGCATTTTT. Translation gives CASSESIMLTSIF.

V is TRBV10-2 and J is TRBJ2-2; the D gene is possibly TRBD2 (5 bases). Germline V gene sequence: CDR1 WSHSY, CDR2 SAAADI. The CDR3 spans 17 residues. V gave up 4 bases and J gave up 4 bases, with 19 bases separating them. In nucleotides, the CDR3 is TGCGCCAGCAGTGCGCTGGACTCTTTGTCCGCCACCGGGGAGCTGTTTTTT. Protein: CASSALDSLSATGELFF.

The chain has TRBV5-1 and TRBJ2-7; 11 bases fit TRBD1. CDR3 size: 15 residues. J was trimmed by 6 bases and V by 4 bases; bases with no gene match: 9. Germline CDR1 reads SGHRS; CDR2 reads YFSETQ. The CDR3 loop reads CASSDDRTGGVEQYF. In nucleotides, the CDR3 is TGCGCCAGCAGCGACGATAGGACAGGGGGCGTCGAGCAGTACTTC.

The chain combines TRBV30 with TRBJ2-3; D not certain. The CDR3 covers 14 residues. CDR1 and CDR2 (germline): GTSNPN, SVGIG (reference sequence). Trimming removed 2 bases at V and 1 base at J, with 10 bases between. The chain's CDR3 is CAWSKLGGTDTQYF. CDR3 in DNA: TGTGCCTGGAGTAAATTAGGAGGCACAGATACGCAGTATTTT.

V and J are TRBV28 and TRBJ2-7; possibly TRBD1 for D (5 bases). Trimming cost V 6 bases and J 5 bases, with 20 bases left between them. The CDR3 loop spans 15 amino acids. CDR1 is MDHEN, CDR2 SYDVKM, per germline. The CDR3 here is CASSQPGARADEQYF. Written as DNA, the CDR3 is TGTGCCAGCAGCCAACCTGGGGCCAGGGCAGACGAGCAGTACTTC.

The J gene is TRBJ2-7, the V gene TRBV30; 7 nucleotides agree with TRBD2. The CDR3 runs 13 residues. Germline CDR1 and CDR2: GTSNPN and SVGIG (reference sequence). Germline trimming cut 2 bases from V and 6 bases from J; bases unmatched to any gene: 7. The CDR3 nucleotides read TGTGCCTGGAGTCATGGGGAGGGAAGCGAGCAGTACTTC. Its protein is CAWSHGEGSEQYF.

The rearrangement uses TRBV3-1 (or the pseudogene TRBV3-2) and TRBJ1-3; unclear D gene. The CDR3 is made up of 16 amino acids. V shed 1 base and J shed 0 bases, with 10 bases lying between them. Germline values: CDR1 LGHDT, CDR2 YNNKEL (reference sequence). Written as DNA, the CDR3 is TGTGCCAGCAGCCAAGCTTGGGGAGGCTCTGGAAACACCATATATTTT. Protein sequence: CASSQAWGGSGNTIYF.

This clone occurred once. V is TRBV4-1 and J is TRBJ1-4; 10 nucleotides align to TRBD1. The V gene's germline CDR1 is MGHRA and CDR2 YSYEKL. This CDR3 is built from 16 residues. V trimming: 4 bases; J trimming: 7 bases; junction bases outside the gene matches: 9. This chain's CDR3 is CASSRGTGVGPEKLFF. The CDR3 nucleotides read TGCGCCAGCAGCCGCGGGACAGGGGTCGGCCCTGAAAAACTGTTTTTT.

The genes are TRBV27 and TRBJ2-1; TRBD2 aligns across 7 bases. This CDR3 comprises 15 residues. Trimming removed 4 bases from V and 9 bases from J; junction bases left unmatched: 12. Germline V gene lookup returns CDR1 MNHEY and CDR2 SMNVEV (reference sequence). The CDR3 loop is CASSSPGRGRGEQFF. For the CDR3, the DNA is TGTGCCAGCAGTTCCCCGGGGAGGGGTAGAGGTGAGCAGTTCTTC.

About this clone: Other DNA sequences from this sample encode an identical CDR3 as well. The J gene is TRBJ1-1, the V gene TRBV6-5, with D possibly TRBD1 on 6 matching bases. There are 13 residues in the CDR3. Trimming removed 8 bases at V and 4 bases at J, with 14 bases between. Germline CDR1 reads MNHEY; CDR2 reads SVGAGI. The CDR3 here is CASRQTGTTEAFF. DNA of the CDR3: TGTGCCAGCCGACAAACAGGGACCACTGAAGCTTTCTTT.

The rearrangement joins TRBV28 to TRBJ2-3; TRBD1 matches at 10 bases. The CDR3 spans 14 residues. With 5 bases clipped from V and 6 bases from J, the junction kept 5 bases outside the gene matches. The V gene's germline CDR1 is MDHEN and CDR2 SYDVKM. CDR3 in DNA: TGTGCCAGCAGTAGACAGGGGGCTAGGGATACGCAGTATTTT. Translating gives CASSRQGARDTQYF.

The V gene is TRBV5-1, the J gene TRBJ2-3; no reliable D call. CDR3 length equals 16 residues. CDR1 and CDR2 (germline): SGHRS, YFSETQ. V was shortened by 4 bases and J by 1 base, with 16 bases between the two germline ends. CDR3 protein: CASSGGRWAGTDTQYF. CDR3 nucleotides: TGCGCCAGCAGCGGTGGTCGTTGGGCCGGCACAGATACGCAGTATTTT.

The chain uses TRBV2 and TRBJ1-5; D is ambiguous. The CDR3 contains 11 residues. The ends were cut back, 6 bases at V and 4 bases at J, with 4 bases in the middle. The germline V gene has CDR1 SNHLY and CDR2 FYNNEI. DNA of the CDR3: TGTGCCAGCAGGGCTAATCAGCCCCAGCATTTT. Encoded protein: CASRANQPQHF.

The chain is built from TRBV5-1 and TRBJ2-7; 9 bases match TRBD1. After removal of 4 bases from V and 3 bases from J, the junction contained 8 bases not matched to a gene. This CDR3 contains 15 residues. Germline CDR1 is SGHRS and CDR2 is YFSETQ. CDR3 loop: CASSRGTGLFYEQYF. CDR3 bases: TGCGCCAGCAGCAGAGGGACAGGGCTTTTCTACGAGCAGTACTTC.

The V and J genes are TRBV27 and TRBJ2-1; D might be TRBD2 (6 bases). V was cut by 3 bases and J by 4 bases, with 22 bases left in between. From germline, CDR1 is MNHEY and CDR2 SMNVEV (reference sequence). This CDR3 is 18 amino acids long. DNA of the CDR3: TGTGCCAGCAGTTTGGAATTCGGAACAGGAGGGAGGTACAATGAGCAGTTCTTC. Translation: CASSLEFGTGGRYNEQFF.

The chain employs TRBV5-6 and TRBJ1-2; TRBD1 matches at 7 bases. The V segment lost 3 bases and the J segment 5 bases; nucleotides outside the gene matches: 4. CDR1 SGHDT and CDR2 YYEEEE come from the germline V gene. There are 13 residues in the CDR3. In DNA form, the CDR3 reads TGTGCCAGCAGCTGGGGGACAGAGTATGGCTACACCTTC. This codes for CASSWGTEYGYTF.

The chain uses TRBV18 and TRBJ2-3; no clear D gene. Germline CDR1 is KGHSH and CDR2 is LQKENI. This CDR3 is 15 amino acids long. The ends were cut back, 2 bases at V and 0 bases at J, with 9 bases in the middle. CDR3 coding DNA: TGTGCCAGCTCACCAGAGGCCGGGAGCACAGATACGCAGTATTTT. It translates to CASSPEAGSTDTQYF.

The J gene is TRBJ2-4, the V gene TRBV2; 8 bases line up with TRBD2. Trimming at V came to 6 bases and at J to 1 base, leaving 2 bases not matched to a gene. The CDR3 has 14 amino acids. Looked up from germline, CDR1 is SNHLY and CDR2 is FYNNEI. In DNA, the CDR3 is TGTGCCAGCAGGCCGGGGGGGGCCAAAAACATTCAGTACTTC. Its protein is CASRPGGAKNIQYF.

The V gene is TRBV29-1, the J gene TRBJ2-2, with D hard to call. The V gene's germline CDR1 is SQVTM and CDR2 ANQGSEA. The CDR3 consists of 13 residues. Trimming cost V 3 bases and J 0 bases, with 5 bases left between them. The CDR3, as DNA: TGCAGCGTTGATGAGTCGAACACCGGGGAGCTGTTTTTT. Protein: CSVDESNTGELFF.

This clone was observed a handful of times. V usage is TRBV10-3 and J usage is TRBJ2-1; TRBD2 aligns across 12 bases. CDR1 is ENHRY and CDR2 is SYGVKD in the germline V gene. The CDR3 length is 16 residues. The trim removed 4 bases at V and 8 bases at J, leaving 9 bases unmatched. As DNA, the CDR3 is TGTGCCATCAGTGTCCAGACTAGCGGGAGTAGATATGAGCAGTTCTTC. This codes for CAISVQTSGSRYEQFF.

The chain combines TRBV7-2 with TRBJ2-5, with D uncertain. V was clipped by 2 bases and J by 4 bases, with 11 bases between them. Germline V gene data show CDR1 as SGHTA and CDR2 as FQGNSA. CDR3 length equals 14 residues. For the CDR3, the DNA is TGTGCCAGCAGCTTAATATCGGGTGGAGAGACCCAGTACTTC. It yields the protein CASSLISGGETQYF.

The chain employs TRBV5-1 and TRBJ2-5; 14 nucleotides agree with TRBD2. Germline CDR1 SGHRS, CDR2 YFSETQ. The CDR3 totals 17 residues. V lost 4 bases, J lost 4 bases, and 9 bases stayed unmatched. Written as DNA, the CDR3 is TGCGCCAGCAGCCCAACGGGGACTAGCGGGGGTTTAGAGACCCAGTACTTC. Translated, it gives CASSPTGTSGGLETQYF.

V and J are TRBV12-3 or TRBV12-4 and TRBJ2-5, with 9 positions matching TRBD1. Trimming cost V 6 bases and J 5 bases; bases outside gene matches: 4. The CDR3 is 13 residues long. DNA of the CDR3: TGTGCCAGCAGGCGGACAGGGGAGGAGACCCAGTACTTC. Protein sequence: CASRRTGEETQYF.

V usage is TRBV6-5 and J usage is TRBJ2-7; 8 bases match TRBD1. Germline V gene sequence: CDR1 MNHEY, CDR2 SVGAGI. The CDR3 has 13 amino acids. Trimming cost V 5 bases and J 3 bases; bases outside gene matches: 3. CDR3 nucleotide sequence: TGTGCCAGCAGTAGGACAGGGTTCTACGAGCAGTACTTC. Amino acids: CASSRTGFYEQYF.